A single T cell receptor beta chain is shown here with its context. As yet, its antigen is unknown. Germline values: CDR1 SNHLY, CDR2 FYNNEI. Trimming removed 7 bases at V and 10 bases at J, with 19 bases between. The CDR3 extends over 13 amino acids. These data are taken from a study of shared clonotypes between healthy human individuals. Overall study: Three plates were used per donor for CD4 naive, three for CD4 memory, two for CD8 naive and one for CD8 memory. Findings and caveats of the study: Non-shared clonotypes were found to have lower generation probabilities than the clonotypes that were shared by all four of the sorted-subset donors. Generally, naive subsets (rather than memory subsets) showed larger estimated richness.

Naive CD8 cells were CD45RO-negative, positively selected for CCR7, excluding terminally differentiated effector memory CD45RA+ cells. The protocol was immunoSEQ multiplex PCR, while the TCRdb copy is restricted to in-frame clones and leaves out a portion. The sample contains around 2,000,000 clones, less than 95% of which appear only once. The genes are TRBV2 and TRBJ1-1, with a weak D call TRBD1 (5 bases). The receptor comes from a young man in good health. The sequenced sample was naive CD8+ T cells sorted from blood. CDR3 in amino acids: CASISGVLLRAFF. The CDR3 DNA reads TGTGCCAGCATTTCGGGGGTCTTACTAAGAGCTTTCTTT.